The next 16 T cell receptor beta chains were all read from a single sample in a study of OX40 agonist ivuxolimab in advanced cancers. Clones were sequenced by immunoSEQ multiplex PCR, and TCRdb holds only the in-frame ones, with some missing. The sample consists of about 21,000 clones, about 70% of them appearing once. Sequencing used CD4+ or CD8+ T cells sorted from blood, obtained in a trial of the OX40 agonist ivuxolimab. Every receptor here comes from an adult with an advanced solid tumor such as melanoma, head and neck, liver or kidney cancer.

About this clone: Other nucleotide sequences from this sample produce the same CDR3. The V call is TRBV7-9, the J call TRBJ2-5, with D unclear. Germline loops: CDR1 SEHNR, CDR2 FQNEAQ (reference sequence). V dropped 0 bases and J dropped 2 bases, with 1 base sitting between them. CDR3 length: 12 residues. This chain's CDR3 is CASSLAQETQYF. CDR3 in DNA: TGTGCCAGCAGCTTAGCTCAAGAGACCCAGTACTTC. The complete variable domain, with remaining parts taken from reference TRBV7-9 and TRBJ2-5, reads DTGVSQNPRHKITKRGQNVTFRCDPISEHNRLYWYRQTLGQGPEFLTYFQNEAQLEKSRLLSDRFSAERPKGSFSTLEIQRTEQGDSAMYLCASSLAQETQYFGPGTRLLVL.

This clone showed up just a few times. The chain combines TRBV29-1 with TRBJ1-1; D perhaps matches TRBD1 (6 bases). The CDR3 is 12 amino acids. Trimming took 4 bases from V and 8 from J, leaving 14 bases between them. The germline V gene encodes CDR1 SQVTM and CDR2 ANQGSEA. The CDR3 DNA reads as TGCAGCGTTGGAAAAGGGGGGCCAGAAGCTTTCTTT. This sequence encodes CSVGKGGPEAFF.

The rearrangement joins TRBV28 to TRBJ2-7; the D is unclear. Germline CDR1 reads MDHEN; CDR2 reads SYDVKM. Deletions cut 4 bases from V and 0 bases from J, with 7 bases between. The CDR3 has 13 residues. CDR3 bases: TGTGCCAGCAGTTCACCCCTCTCCTACGAGCAGTACTTC. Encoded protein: CASSSPLSYEQYF.

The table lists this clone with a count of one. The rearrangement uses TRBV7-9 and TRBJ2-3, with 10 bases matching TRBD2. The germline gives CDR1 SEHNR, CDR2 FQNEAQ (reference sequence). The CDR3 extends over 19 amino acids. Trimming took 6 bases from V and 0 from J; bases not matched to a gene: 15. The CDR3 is CASSPISGRVTVSTDTQYF. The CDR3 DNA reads TGTGCCAGCAGTCCTATCAGCGGGAGGGTGACCGTCAGCACAGATACGCAGTATTTT. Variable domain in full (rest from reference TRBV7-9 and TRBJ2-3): DTGVSQNPRHKITKRGQNVTFRCDPISEHNRLYWYRQTLGQGPEFLTYFQNEAQLEKSRLLSDRFSAERPKGSFSTLEIQRTEQGDSAMYLCASSPISGRVTVSTDTQYFGPGTRLTVL.

The chain's CDR3 is CASSFDGSTDTQYF. CDR3 coding DNA: TGTGCCAGCAGCTTTGACGGAAGCACAGATACGCAGTATTTT. The genes are TRBV7-2 and TRBJ2-3; D remains unclear. The CDR3 spans 14 residues. Trimming cost V 3 bases and J 0 bases, with 7 bases left between them. Looked up from germline, CDR1 is SGHTA and CDR2 is FQGNSA.

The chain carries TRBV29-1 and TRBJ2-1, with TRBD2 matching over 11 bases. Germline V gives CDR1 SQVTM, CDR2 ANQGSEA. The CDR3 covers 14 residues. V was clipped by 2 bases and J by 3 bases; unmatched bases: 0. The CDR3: CSVELAGGYNEQFF. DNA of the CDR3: TGCAGCGTTGAACTAGCGGGGGGCTACAATGAGCAGTTCTTC.

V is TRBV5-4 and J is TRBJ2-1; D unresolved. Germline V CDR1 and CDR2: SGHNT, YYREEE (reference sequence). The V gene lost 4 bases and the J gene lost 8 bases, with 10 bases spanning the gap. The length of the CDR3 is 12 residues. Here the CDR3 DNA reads TGTGCCAGCAGCGCATGGACGGATGAGCAGTTCTTC. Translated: CASSAWTDEQFF.

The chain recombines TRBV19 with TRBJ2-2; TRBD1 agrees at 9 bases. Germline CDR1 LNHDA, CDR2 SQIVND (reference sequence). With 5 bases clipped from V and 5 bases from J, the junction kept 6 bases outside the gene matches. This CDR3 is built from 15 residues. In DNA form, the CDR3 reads TGTGCCAGTAGTCCCCCCGGGACAGGGACCGGGGAGCTGTTTTTT. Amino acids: CASSPPGTGTGELFF.

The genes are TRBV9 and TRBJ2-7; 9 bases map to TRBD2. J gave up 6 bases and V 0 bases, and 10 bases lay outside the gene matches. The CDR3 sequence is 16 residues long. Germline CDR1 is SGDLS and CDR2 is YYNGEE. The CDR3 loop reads CASSVGGSGSAGEQYF. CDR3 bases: TGTGCCAGCAGCGTAGGGGGTAGCGGGAGTGCAGGCGAGCAGTACTTC.

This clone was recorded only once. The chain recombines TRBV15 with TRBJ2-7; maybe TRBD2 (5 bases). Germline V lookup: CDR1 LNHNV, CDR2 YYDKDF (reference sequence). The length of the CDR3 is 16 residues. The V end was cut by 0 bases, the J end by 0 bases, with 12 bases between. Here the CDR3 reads CATSRERLAYSYEQYF. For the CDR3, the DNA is TGTGCCACCAGCAGAGAGCGGCTAGCCTACTCCTACGAGCAGTACTTC.

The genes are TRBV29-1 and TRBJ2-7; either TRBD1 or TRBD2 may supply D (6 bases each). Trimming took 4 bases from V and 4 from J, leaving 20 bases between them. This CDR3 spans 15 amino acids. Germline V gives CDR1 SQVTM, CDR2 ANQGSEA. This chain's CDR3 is CSVGGAEGRGYEQYF. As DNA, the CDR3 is TGCAGCGTTGGGGGGGCTGAGGGGAGAGGGTACGAGCAGTACTTC.

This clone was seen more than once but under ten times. As DNA, the CDR3 is TGCAGCGTTCGACAAAACATTCAGTACTTC. Amino acids: CSVRQNIQYF. The chain is built from TRBV29-1 and TRBJ2-4; D is unclear. In germline, CDR1 is SQVTM, CDR2 ANQGSEA. The CDR3 totals 10 residues. The V gene lost 5 bases and the J gene lost 5 bases, with 4 bases spanning the gap.

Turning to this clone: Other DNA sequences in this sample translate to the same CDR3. CDR3 DNA sequence: TGTGCCAGCAGCTTAACTAGCGGGAGGCACAATGAGCAGTTCTTC. As protein: CASSLTSGRHNEQFF. This rearrangement joins TRBV7-2 to TRBJ2-1; TRBD2 matches at 12 bases. With 2 bases clipped from V and 5 bases from J, the junction kept 1 base outside the gene matches. CDR3 size: 15 residues. Per the germline V gene, CDR1 is SGHTA and CDR2 is FQGNSA. Supplemented by reference TRBV7-2 and TRBJ2-1, the full variable domain reads GAGVSQSPSNKVTEKGKDVELRCDPISGHTALYWYRQSLGQGLEFLIYFQGNSAPDKSGLPSDRFSAERTGGSVSTLTIQRTQQEDSAVYLCASSLTSGRHNEQFFGPGTRLTVL.

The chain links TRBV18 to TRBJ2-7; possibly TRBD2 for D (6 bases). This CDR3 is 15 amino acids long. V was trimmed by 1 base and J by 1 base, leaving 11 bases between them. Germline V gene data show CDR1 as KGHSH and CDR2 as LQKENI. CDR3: CASSPRTTSSYEQYF. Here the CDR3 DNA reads TGTGCCAGCTCACCACGAACGACTAGTTCCTACGAGCAGTACTTC.

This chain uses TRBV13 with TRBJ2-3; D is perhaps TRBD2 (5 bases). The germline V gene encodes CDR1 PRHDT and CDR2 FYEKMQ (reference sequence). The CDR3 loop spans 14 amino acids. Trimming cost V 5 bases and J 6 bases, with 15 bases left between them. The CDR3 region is CASSPPRAEDTQYF. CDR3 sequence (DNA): TGTGCCAGCAGCCCTCCCAGAGCGGAGGATACGCAGTATTTT.

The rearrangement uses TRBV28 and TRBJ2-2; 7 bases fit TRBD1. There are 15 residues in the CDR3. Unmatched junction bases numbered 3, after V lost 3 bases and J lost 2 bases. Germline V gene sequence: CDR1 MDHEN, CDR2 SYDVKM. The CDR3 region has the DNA TGTGCCAGCAGTTTTCCAGGGGGAAACACCGGGGAGCTGTTTTTT. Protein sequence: CASSFPGGNTGELFF.